A single T cell receptor (beta chain) is shown here with its context. This entry comes from a study of blood T cell repertoires in COVID-19. Study as a whole: From the United States, Italy and Spain came samples of acute and convalescent COVID-19. Sources were T cells, B-cell-depleted T cells, or PBMCs; the material itself was cDNA or gDNA.

V shed 3 bases and J 8 bases; nucleotides not matched to a gene: 1. CDR1 is MDHEN, CDR2 SYDVKM, per germline. The CDR3 is 12 residues long. In the authors' workflow: Estimated nucleated cell counts came from reference gene primer amplification. Only in-frame clones appear in the TCRdb table, and some are missing; sequencing was by immunoSEQ multiplex PCR. D and trimming were read from the DNA, whereas the V and J calls and clone size are those reported in that table. The sample lists some 170,000 clones, roughly 80% occurring once. Source material: peripheral blood. This sequence joins TRBV28 and TRBJ1-1, with 9 bases that match TRBD1. The receptor comes from a woman in her 70s with acute or convalescent COVID-19. The chain's CDR3 is CASSFGTGEAFF. The CDR3 coding sequence is TGTGCCAGCAGTTTCGGGACAGGGGAAGCTTTCTTT.